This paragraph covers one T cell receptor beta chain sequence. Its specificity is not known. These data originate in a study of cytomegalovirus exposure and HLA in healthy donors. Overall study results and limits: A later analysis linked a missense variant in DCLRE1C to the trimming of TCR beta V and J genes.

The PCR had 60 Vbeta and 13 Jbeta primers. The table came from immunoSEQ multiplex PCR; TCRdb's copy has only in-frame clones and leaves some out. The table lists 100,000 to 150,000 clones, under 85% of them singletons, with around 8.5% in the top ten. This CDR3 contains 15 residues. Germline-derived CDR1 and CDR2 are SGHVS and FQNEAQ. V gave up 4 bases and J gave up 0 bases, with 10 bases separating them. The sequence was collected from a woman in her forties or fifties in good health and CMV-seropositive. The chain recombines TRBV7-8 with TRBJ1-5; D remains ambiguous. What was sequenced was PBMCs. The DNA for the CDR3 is TGTGCCAGCAGCTCCATCGGTTATAGCAATCAGCCCCAGCATTTT. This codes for CASSSIGYSNQPQHF.